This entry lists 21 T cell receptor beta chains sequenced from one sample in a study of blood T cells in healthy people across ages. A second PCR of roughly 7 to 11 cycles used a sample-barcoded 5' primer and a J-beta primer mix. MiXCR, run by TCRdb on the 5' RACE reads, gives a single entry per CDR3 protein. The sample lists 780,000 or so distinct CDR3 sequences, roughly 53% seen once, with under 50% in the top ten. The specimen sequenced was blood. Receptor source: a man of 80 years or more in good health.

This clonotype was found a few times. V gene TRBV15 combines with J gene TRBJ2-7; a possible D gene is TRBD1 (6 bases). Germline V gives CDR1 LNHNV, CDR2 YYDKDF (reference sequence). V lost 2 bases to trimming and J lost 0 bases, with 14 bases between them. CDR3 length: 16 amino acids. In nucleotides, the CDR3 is TGTGCCACCAGCAGAATACCCTGGACAGTCTCCTACGAGCAGTACTTC. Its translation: CATSRIPWTVSYEQYF.

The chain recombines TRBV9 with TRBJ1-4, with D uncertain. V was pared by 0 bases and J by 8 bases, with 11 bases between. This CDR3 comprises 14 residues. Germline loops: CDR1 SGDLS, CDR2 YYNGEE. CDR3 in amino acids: CASSVAGDGEKLFF. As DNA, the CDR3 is TGTGCCAGCAGCGTAGCCGGGGATGGAGAAAAACTGTTTTTT.

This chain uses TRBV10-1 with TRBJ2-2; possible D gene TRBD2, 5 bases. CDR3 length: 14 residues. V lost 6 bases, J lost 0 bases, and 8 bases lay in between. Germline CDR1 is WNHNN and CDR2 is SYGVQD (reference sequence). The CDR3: CASRAESNTGELFF. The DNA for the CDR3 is TGCGCCAGCAGAGCGGAGTCGAACACCGGGGAGCTGTTTTTT.

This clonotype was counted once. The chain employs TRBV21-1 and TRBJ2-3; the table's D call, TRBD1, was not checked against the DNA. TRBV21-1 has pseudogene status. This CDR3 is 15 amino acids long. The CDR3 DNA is TGTGCCAGCAGCCCTCACAGGGGGCGGCACAGATACGCGTATTTT. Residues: CASSPHRGRHRYAYF.

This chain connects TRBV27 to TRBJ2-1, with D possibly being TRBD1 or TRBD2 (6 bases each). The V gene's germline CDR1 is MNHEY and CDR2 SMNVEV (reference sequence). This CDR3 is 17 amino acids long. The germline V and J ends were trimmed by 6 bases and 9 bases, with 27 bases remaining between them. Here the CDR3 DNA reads TGTGCCAGCAGATCCGAGAAGGGGGGCCGGGGAATTGGTGAGCAGTTCTTC. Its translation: CASRSEKGGRGIGEQFF.

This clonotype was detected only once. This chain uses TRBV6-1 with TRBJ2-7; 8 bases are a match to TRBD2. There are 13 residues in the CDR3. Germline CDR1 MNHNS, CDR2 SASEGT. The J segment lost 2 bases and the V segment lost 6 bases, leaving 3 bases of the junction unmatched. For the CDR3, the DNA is TGTGCCAGCAGCACTAGCGGCACCTACGAGCAGTACTTC. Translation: CASSTSGTYEQYF.

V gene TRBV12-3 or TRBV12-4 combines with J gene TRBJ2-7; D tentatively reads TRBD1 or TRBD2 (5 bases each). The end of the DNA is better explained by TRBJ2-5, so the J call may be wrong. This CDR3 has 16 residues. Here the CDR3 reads CASRTNGRGKRETQYF. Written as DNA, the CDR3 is TGTGCCAGCAGGACCAATGGCCGGGGCAAAAGAGAGACCCAGTACTTC.

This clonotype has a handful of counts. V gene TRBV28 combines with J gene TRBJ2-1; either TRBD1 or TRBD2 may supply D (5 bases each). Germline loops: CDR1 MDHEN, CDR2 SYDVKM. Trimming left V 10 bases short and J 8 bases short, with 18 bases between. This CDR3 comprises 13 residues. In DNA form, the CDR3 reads TGTGCCACGTCCCGGGGCAGACACGATGAGCAGTTCTTC. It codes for CATSRGRHDEQFF.

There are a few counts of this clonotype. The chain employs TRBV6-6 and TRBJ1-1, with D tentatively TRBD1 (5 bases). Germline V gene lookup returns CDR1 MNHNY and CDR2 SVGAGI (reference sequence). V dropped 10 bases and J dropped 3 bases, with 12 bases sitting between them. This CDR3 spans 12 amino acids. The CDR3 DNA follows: TGTGCCACCCAACGGGGGGACACTGAAGCTTTCTTT. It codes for CATQRGDTEAFF.

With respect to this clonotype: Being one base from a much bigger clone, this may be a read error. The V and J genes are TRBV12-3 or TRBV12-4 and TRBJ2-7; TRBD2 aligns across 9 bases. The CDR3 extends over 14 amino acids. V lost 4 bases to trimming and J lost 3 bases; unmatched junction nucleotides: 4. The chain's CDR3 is CASSSGTSSYEQYF. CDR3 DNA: TGTGCCAGCAGTTCCGGGACTAGCAGCTACGAGCAGTACTTC.

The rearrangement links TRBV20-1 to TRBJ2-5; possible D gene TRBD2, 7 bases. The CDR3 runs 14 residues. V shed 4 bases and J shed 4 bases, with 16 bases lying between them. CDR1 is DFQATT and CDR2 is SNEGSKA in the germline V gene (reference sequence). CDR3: CSATLVGGGETQYF. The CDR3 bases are TGCAGTGCTACCCTAGTGGGAGGGGGAGAGACCCAGTACTTC.

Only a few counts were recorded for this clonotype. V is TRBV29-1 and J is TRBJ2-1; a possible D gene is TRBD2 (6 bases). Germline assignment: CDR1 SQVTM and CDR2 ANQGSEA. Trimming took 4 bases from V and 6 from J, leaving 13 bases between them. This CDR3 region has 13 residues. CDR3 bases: TGCAGCGTTGCGGGAGAACGGGGCAATGAGCAGTTCTTC. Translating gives CSVAGERGNEQFF.

CDR3 amino acids: CASSPETRGPYEQYF. The CDR3 DNA is TGCGCCAGCAGCCCGGAGACGAGGGGGCCCTACGAGCAGTACTTC. This chain links TRBV5-1 with TRBJ2-7; 7 nucleotides match TRBD1. J lost 2 bases, V lost 4 bases, and 9 bases had no gene match. Germline V CDR1 and CDR2: SGHRS, YFSETQ. This CDR3 comprises 15 residues.

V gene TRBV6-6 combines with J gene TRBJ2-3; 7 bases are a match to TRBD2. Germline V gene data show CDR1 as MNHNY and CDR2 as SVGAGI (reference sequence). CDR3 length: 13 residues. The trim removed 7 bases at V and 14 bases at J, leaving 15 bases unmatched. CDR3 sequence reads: CASTPGGLVYAYF. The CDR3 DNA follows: TGTGCCAGCACCCCCGGGGGGTTAGTCTACGCGTATTTT.

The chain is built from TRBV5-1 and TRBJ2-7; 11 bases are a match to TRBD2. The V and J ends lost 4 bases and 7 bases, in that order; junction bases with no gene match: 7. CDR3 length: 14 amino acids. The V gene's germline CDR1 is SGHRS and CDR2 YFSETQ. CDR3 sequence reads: CASSGIAGGQEQYF. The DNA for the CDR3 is TGCGCCAGCAGCGGAATAGCGGGAGGGCAGGAGCAGTACTTC.

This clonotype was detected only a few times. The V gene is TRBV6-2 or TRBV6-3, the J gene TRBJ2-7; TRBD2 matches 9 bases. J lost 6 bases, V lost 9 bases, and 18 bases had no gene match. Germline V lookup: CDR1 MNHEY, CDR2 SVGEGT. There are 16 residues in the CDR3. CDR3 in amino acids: CASRKTGTSLLAEQYF. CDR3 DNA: TGTGCCAGTCGAAAAACCGGGACTAGCTTGTTGGCCGAGCAGTACTTC.

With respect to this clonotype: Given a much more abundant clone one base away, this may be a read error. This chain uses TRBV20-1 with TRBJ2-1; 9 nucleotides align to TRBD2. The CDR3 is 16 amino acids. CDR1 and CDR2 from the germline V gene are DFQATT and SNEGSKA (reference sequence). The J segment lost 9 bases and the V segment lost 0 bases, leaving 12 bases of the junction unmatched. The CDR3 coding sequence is TGCAGTGCTAGAGATCGCCAGCGGGGGGATTCCGGTGAGCAGTTCTTC. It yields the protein CSARDRQRGDSGEQFF.

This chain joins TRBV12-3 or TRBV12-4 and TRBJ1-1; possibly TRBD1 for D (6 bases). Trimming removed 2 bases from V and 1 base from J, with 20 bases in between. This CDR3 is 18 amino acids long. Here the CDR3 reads CASSLRGTLRGRNTEAFF. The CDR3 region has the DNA TGTGCCAGCAGTTTAAGGGGGACACTCCGGGGGAGGAACACTGAAGCTTTCTTT.

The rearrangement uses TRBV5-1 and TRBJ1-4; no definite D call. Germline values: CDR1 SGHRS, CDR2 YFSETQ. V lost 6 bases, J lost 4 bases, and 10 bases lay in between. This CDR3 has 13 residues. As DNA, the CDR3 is TGCGCCAGCAACCGCGACGGTAATGAAAAACTGTTTTTT. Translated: CASNRDGNEKLFF.

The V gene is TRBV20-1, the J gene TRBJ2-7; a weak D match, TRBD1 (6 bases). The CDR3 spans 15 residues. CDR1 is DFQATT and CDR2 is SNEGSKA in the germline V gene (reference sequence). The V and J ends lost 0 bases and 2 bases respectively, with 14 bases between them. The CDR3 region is CSAREVGQKTYEQYF. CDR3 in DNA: TGCAGTGCTAGAGAGGTCGGACAGAAGACCTACGAGCAGTACTTC.

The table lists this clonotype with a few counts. The CDR3 nucleotides read TGCAGTGCTAGAGTGGGCGGTCGTGGTACCGGGGAGCTGTTTTTT. As protein: CSARVGGRGTGELFF. This chain joins TRBV20-1 and TRBJ2-2; D gene unclear. Trimming removed 1 base from V and 5 bases from J, with 14 bases in between. The CDR3 contains 15 residues. CDR1 is DFQATT and CDR2 is SNEGSKA in the germline V gene (reference sequence).